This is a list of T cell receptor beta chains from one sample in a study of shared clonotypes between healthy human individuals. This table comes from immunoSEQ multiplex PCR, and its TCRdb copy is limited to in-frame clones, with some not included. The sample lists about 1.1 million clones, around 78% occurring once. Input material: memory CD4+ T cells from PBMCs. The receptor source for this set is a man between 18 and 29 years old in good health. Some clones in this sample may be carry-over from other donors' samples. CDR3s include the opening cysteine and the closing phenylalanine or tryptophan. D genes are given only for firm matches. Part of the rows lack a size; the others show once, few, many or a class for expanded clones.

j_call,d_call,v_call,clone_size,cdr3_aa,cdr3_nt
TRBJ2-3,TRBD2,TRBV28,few,CASSYLAGGGTDTQYF,TGTGCCAGCAGCTATCTAGCGGGAGGGGGCACAGATACGCAGTATTTT
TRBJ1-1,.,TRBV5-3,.,CATKTGVNTEAFF,TGTGCCACGAAGACAGGAGTGAACACTGAAGCTTTCTTT
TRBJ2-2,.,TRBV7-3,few,CASSPRSAGELFF,TGTGCCAGCAGCCCACGGAGCGCCGGGGAGCTGTTTTTT
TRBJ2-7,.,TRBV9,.,CASSVGGIGYEQYF,TGTGCCAGCAGCGTAGGCGGGATTGGCTACGAGCAGTACTTC
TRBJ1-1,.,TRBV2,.,CASSVVSRAGATEAFF,TGTGCCAGCAGTGTGGTTTCAAGGGCAGGAGCCACTGAAGCTTTCTTT
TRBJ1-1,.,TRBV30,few,CAWSGPRNTEAFF,TGTGCCTGGAGTGGCCCGAGGAACACTGAAGCTTTCTTT
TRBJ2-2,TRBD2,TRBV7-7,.,CASSISGGTGELFF,TGTGCCAGCAGCATTAGCGGGGGGACCGGGGAGCTGTTTTTT
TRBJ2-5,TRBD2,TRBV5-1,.,CASSSAGTSGRAGETQYF,TGCGCCAGCAGCTCGGCCGGGACTAGCGGGAGGGCCGGGGAGACCCAGTACTTC
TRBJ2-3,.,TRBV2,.,CASSEGEDTQYF,TGTGCCAGCAGTGAAGGGGAAGATACGCAGTATTTT
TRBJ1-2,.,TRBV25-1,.,CASSPRQGPNYGYTF,TGTGCCAGCAGTCCGCGTCAGGGGCCCAACTATGGCTACACCTTC
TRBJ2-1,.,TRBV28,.,CASGTTYNEQFF,TGTGCCAGCGGCACTACCTACAATGAGCAGTTCTTC